This T cell receptor beta chain was sequenced in a study of OX40 agonist ivuxolimab in advanced cancers. In the study overall: Six ivuxolimab dose levels, 0.01 to 10 mg/kg, were given intravenously every 2 weeks. General study points: Among the lowest peripheral clonal expansion occurred in 0.1-3.0 mg/kg partial responders. The CD4+ and CD8+ T cells in the blood had expanded clonally by week 6 at 0.1 to 3.0 mg/kg.

Measured with immunoSEQ multiplex PCR; TCRdb has only the in-frame clones, and not every one. The sample shows roughly 74,000 clones, 92% of them seen only once. V gave up 0 bases and J gave up 0 bases, with 4 bases separating them. CDR1 is SGHAT and CDR2 is FQNNGV in the germline V gene. CDR3 length equals 14 residues. Comments on this clone: Its antigen is unidentified.

J is TRBJ2-3 and V is TRBV11-2; D is ambiguous. The material was CD4+ or CD8+ T cells sorted from blood, obtained in a trial of the OX40 agonist ivuxolimab. This receptor was taken from an adult with an advanced solid tumor such as melanoma, head and neck, liver or kidney cancer. The CDR3 sequence: CASSLDTSTDTQYF. CDR3 in DNA: TGTGCCAGCAGCTTAGATACTAGCACAGATACGCAGTATTTT.